The next 2 T cell receptor beta chains were all read from a single sample in a study of T-cell memory formation after mild COVID-19. One entry per CDR3 protein results from TCRdb running MiXCR on the 5' RACE reads. The table has about 140,000 distinct CDR3 sequences, about a fifth seen once. Input material: PBMCs or a T cell subset sorted from them (not recorded which). The receptors come from an adult woman who had mild COVID-19 (a few samples of this study predate the infection). Cell type and time point are not known.

This clonotype was counted a few times. The V call is TRBV7-6, the J call TRBJ2-5, with D perhaps assigned TRBD1 or TRBD2 (6 bases each). The CDR3 totals 15 residues. V was cut by 5 bases and J by 3 bases, with 16 bases left in between. Germline V gives CDR1 SGHVS, CDR2 FNYEAQ. CDR3 DNA: TGTGCCAGCAGCCCCGGGGGTCAGGGGAAAGAGACCCAGTACTTC. Translation gives CASSPGGQGKETQYF.

This clonotype was seen only a few times. DNA for the CDR3: TGCAGTGCCGCTTCTGGACGGACGGCGAACACTGAAGCTTTCTTT. Its translation is CSAASGRTANTEAFF. J is TRBJ1-1 and V is TRBV20-1; D is undetermined. In germline, CDR1 is DFQATT, CDR2 SNEGSKA (reference sequence). The CDR3 extends over 15 amino acids. The V end was cut by 6 bases, the J end by 1 base, with 18 bases between.